The 10 T cell receptor beta chains reported below all come from one sample, sequenced in a study of CD8 T cells in ankylosing spondylitis. Study results and caveats: Made up of eight highly homologous variants, a TCR beta motif appeared characteristic of ankylosing spondylitis blood.

These receptors have no known antigen. TCRdb called the 5' RACE reads again in MiXCR, with one record for every CDR3 protein. The profile covers 400,000 to 450,000 distinct CDR3 sequences, with approximately 17% appearing a single time and approximately 1% taken by the ten largest. The sequenced sample was blood, either unsorted or a sorted T cell fraction (not recorded which). The receptors stem from a male donor with ankylosing spondylitis.

The chain carries TRBV7-2 and TRBJ2-5, with D possibly matching TRBD1 (6 bases). With 3 bases removed from V and 9 bases from J, the gap between germline ends came to 14 bases. The CDR3 spans 13 residues. The V gene's germline CDR1 is SGHTA and CDR2 FQGNSA. The CDR3 coding sequence is TGTGCCAGCAGCTTCGACGGCTCAGGGGCCCAGTACTTC. This gives the protein CASSFDGSGAQYF.

V and J are TRBV7-9 and TRBJ1-4; 7 bases map to TRBD1. Losses at the gene ends were 5 bases for V and 8 bases for J; bases not matched to a gene: 8. The CDR3 spans 14 residues. Per the germline V gene, CDR1 is SEHNR and CDR2 is FQNEAQ (reference sequence). CDR3: CASSRGTVWEKLFF. The CDR3 nucleotides read TGTGCCAGCAGCCGCGGGACAGTTTGGGAAAAACTGTTTTTT.

This clonotype occurred a few times. The chain recombines TRBV20-1 with TRBJ1-5; TRBD1 aligns across 10 bases. Germline V gene lookup returns CDR1 DFQATT and CDR2 SNEGSKA (reference sequence). Germline trimming cut 5 bases from V and 4 bases from J; bases unmatched to any gene: 5. The CDR3 loop spans 14 amino acids. CDR3 coding DNA: TGCAGTGCTCCGGACAGGGGGTTGAATCAGCCCCAGCATTTT. As protein: CSAPDRGLNQPQHF.

This clonotype has just a few counts. The rearrangement joins TRBV6-2 or TRBV6-3 to TRBJ2-4; no clear D. The CDR3 is 15 residues long. Between the trimmed V and J ends, which lost 2 bases and 0 bases, there was a span of 8 bases. The germline V gene encodes CDR1 MNHEY and CDR2 SVGEGT. The CDR3 DNA is TGTGCCAGCAGTTACGGGTCAGTAGCCAAAAACATTCAGTACTTC. This translates into CASSYGSVAKNIQYF.

This chain connects TRBV20-1 to TRBJ2-1; D not resolved. CDR1 and CDR2 (germline): DFQATT, SNEGSKA (reference sequence). The CDR3 spans 12 residues. Between the trimmed V and J ends, which lost 3 bases and 6 bases, there was a span of 9 bases. CDR3 loop: CSASFRFNEQFF. CDR3 DNA sequence: TGCAGTGCTAGTTTCAGATTCAATGAGCAGTTCTTC.

This chain links TRBV20-1 with TRBJ1-3; tentative D call: TRBD1 (6 bases). The CDR3 length is 14 residues. Trimming removed 6 bases at V and 0 bases at J, with 12 bases between. Germline assignment: CDR1 DFQATT and CDR2 SNEGSKA (reference sequence). The CDR3 region is CSAVTGSSGNTIYF. In DNA form, the CDR3 reads TGCAGTGCAGTTACAGGGTCCTCTGGAAACACCATATATTTT.

The chain links TRBV6-1 to TRBJ2-1, with 9 positions matching TRBD1. J lost 15 bases, V lost 5 bases, and 11 bases had no gene match. The CDR3 is 13 residues long. Looked up from germline, CDR1 is MNHNS and CDR2 is SASEGT. CDR3: CASSPADRGEGFF. CDR3 coding DNA: TGTGCCAGCAGTCCCGCAGACAGGGGGGAGGGGTTCTTC.

V usage is TRBV7-2 and J usage is TRBJ2-1; 10 bases fit TRBD2. V lost 7 bases, J lost 7 bases, and 16 bases stayed unmatched. This CDR3 is built from 17 residues. CDR1 SGHTA and CDR2 FQGNSA come from the germline V gene. For the CDR3, the DNA is TGTGCCAGCACCAAAGGGTGGTCTAGCGGGAGTAGAAATGAGCAGTTCTTC. This codes for CASTKGWSSGSRNEQFF.

There are a few counts of this clonotype. The rearrangement uses TRBV20-1 and TRBJ2-7, with TRBD2 matching 9 bases. V shed 4 bases and J 7 bases; nucleotides not matched to a gene: 8. The germline V gene encodes CDR1 DFQATT and CDR2 SNEGSKA (reference sequence). There are 13 residues in the CDR3. CDR3 sequence (DNA): TGCAGTGCTATCAGCGGGGGGCTGGGAGAGCAGTACTTC. This gives the protein CSAISGGLGEQYF.

The chain uses TRBV20-1 and TRBJ2-3, with 8 bases lining up with TRBD2. The CDR3 length is 15 residues. With V trimmed by 0 bases and J by 2 bases, 4 bases remained unmatched. From germline, CDR1 is DFQATT and CDR2 SNEGSKA (reference sequence). The chain's CDR3 is CSAREVAGSTDTQYF. The CDR3 DNA reads as TGCAGTGCTAGAGAGGTAGCGGGGTCCACAGATACGCAGTATTTT.